The 22 T cell receptor beta chains below all came from one sample that was sequenced in a study of vaccination effects on CD4 cells after COVID-19. Pools of viral peptides were used by the ViraFEST assay to expand antigen-specific CD4+ T cells ahead of sequencing. Subsequent to a culture period of more than 8 days, CD4+ T cells were isolated. Nucleocapsid antibodies stayed negative before and after vaccination, showing no earlier SARS-CoV-2 infection. Their antigens remain unidentified. Sequencing used immunoSEQ multiplex PCR; TCRdb keeps in-frame clones, though not all of them. The sample lists about 41,000 clones, around 77% occurring once. The input for sequencing was CD4+ T cells from PBMCs cultured with HCoV-NL63 spike peptides, taken before COVID-19 vaccination. The receptor set was obtained from a human donor who received a COVID-19 vaccine.

The rearrangement links TRBV18 to TRBJ1-3, with TRBD1 matching over 9 bases. This CDR3 contains 15 residues. J lost 7 bases, V lost 3 bases, and 7 bases had no gene match. The germline V gene encodes CDR1 KGHSH and CDR2 LQKENI. The CDR3 is CASSPRTGESNTIYF. CDR3 DNA: TGTGCCAGCTCACCCCGGACAGGGGAAAGCAACACCATATATTTT. Variable domain in full (rest from reference TRBV18 and TRBJ1-3): NAGVMQNPRHLVRRRGQEARLRCSPMKGHSHVYWYRQLPEEGLKFMVYLQKENIIDESGMPKERFSAEFPKEGPSILRIQQVVRGDSAAYFCASSPRTGESNTIYFGEGSWLTVV.

This clone was detected only a few times. The V call is TRBV5-1, the J call TRBJ2-2; D is possibly TRBD2 (6 bases). Germline assignment: CDR1 SGHRS and CDR2 YFSETQ. The germline V and J ends were trimmed by 3 bases and 4 bases, with 16 bases remaining between them. The CDR3 is 16 residues long. This CDR3 reads CASSSTLGGRTGELFF. For the CDR3, the DNA is TGCGCCAGCAGCTCGACCCTCGGGGGTCGCACCGGGGAGCTGTTTTTT.

In this sample, this clone turned up a few times. V gene TRBV7-9 combines with J gene TRBJ2-1, with 12 bases aligning to TRBD2. The J segment lost 13 bases and the V segment lost 5 bases, leaving 6 bases of the junction unmatched. The CDR3 spans 13 residues. The V gene's germline CDR1 is SEHNR and CDR2 FQNEAQ (reference sequence). CDR3 bases: TGTGCCAGCAGCGCACCGGGACTAGCGGGCCAGTTCTTC. This codes for CASSAPGLAGQFF. Variable domain in full (rest from reference TRBV7-9 and TRBJ2-1): DTGVSQNPRHKITKRGQNVTFRCDPISEHNRLYWYRQTLGQGPEFLTYFQNEAQLEKSRLLSDRFSAERPKGSFSTLEIQRTEQGDSAMYLCASSAPGLAGQFFGPGTRLTVL.

This clone was observed a few times. The rearrangement joins TRBV19 to TRBJ1-1; D perhaps matches TRBD1 (6 bases). The length of the CDR3 is 13 residues. Trimming left V 5 bases short and J 1 base short, with 8 bases between. Germline V gives CDR1 LNHDA, CDR2 SQIVND (reference sequence). For the CDR3, the DNA is TGTGCCAGTAGTCTACAGGGGAACACTGAAGCTTTCTTT. Translating it yields CASSLQGNTEAFF. The whole variable domain, filled in from reference TRBV19 and TRBJ1-1, reads DGGITQSPKYLFRKEGQNVTLSCEQNLNHDAMYWYRQDPGQGLRLIYYSQIVNDFQKGDIAEGYSVSREKKESFPLTVTSAQKNPTAFYLCASSLQGNTEAFFGQGTRLTVV.

V usage is TRBV5-5 and J usage is TRBJ1-2; D gene unclear. From germline, CDR1 is SGHKS and CDR2 YYEKEE (reference sequence). The CDR3 has 15 amino acids. The germline V and J ends were trimmed by 0 bases and 4 bases, with 13 bases remaining between them. DNA of the CDR3: TGTGCCAGCAGCTTGGCGGAGGTGCTTAGCTATGGCTACACCTTC. This translates into CASSLAEVLSYGYTF.

The chain carries TRBV6-5 and TRBJ1-1, with 8 bases fitting TRBD1. The CDR3 covers 15 residues. Germline loops: CDR1 MNHEY, CDR2 SVGAGI. After removal of 2 bases from V and 6 bases from J, the junction contained 8 bases not matched to a gene. The CDR3 coding sequence is TGTGCCAGCAGTTACGACAGGGGAGGATTCGCTGAAGCTTTCTTT. This sequence encodes CASSYDRGGFAEAFF.

The chain employs TRBV19 and TRBJ1-2; the D is unclear. V was pared by 0 bases and J by 4 bases, with 9 bases between. Germline V gene data show CDR1 as LNHDA and CDR2 as SQIVND (reference sequence). This CDR3 is 14 amino acids long. In DNA, the CDR3 is TGTGCCAGTAGTATAGAGAACGAGATCTATGGCTACACCTTC. It yields the protein CASSIENEIYGYTF.

This chain connects TRBV18 to TRBJ1-5; the D gene is possibly TRBD1 (6 bases). The V end was cut by 4 bases, the J end by 6 bases, with 16 bases between. CDR3 size: 15 residues. Per the germline V gene, CDR1 is KGHSH and CDR2 is LQKENI. The CDR3 DNA sequence: TGTGCCAGCTCACTCCTTGAGGGGGGGGGTCAGCCCCAGCATTTT. It yields the protein CASSLLEGGGQPQHF. The complete variable domain, with remaining parts taken from reference TRBV18 and TRBJ1-5, reads NAGVMQNPRHLVRRRGQEARLRCSPMKGHSHVYWYRQLPEEGLKFMVYLQKENIIDESGMPKERFSAEFPKEGPSILRIQQVVRGDSAAYFCASSLLEGGGQPQHFGDGTRLSIL.

This clone was observed once. The rearrangement uses TRBV6-2 or TRBV6-3 and TRBJ2-7, with D uncertain. From germline, CDR1 is MNHEY and CDR2 SVGEGT. CDR3 size: 14 residues. V gave up 2 bases and J gave up 3 bases, with 11 bases separating them. For the CDR3, the DNA is TGTGCCAGCAGTTACAACGCCGGTCGCTACGAGCAGTACGTC. Its translation is CASSYNAGRYEQYV.

The chain employs TRBV6-5 and TRBJ1-6, with 9 bases identical to TRBD1. Unmatched junction bases numbered 5, after V lost 6 bases and J lost 5 bases. The CDR3 runs to 15 residues. The germline gives CDR1 MNHEY, CDR2 SVGAGI. This CDR3 reads CASRGQGVHNSPLHF. The CDR3 DNA reads TGTGCCAGCAGGGGACAGGGTGTACATAATTCACCCCTCCACTTT.

The chain couples TRBV5-4 to TRBJ2-1, with 7 nucleotides matching TRBD2. The V segment lost 4 bases and the J segment 0 bases; nucleotides outside the gene matches: 10. This CDR3 is 17 amino acids long. CDR1 SGHNT and CDR2 YYREEE come from the germline V gene (reference sequence). CDR3 nucleotides: TGTGCCAGCAGCATACCCCGGGGAGGGAGCTCCTACAATGAGCAGTTCTTC. Its translation is CASSIPRGGSSYNEQFF.

This chain connects TRBV24-1 to TRBJ2-3; TRBD1 matches at 7 bases. The germline CDR1 and CDR2 sequences are KGHDR and SFDVKD. Trimming removed 9 bases from V and 1 base from J; junction bases left unmatched: 9. This CDR3 is 15 amino acids long. The CDR3, as DNA: TGTGCCACCCAGCCCCGGCAGGGGGGCACAGATACGCAGTATTTT. Its translation: CATQPRQGGTDTQYF.

The chain links TRBV9 to TRBJ2-2; the D is unclear. Germline V gene sequence: CDR1 SGDLS, CDR2 YYNGEE. The ends were cut back, 0 bases at V and 4 bases at J, with 4 bases in the middle. This CDR3 spans 13 amino acids. In DNA form, the CDR3 reads TGTGCCAGCAGCGTAGTCGTCACCGGGGAGCTGTTTTTT. As protein: CASSVVVTGELFF.

The chain has TRBV9 and TRBJ1-1; D may be TRBD1 (5 bases). Germline V gene sequence: CDR1 SGDLS, CDR2 YYNGEE. This CDR3 spans 15 amino acids. V was shortened by 1 base and J by 1 base, with 11 bases between the two germline ends. CDR3 DNA: TGTGCCAGCAGCGTATATCCGGGACGGAACACTGAAGCTTTCTTT. Translated: CASSVYPGRNTEAFF.

This rearrangement joins TRBV29-1 to TRBJ1-1; weak D call: TRBD1 (6 bases). Germline CDR1 SQVTM, CDR2 ANQGSEA. Trimming stripped 7 bases from V and 3 bases from J, with 15 bases between. The CDR3 length is 13 residues. The CDR3 coding sequence is TGCAGCGGCCGACAGGTCAGGGACACTGAAGCTTTCTTT. Residues: CSGRQVRDTEAFF.

J is TRBJ2-1 and V is TRBV7-8; the D is unclear. V was pared by 2 bases and J by 7 bases, with 15 bases between. This CDR3 comprises 15 residues. Germline-derived CDR1 and CDR2 are SGHVS and FQNEAQ. The CDR3 nucleotides read TGTGCCAGCAGCTTACAGAACCTCCTCGGAAATGAGCAGTTCTTC. Encoded protein: CASSLQNLLGNEQFF.

The chain carries TRBV10-1 and TRBJ2-1; 9 bases fit TRBD1. Per the germline V gene, CDR1 is WNHNN and CDR2 is SYGVQD (reference sequence). The CDR3 sequence is 14 residues long. The J segment lost 8 bases and the V segment lost 6 bases, leaving 8 bases of the junction unmatched. CDR3 amino acids: CASRPGQGSHEQFF. In DNA form, the CDR3 reads TGCGCCAGCAGGCCGGGACAGGGATCGCATGAGCAGTTCTTC.

The V call is TRBV6-2 or TRBV6-3, the J call TRBJ2-2, with D perhaps matching TRBD1 (5 bases). V dropped 2 bases and J dropped 5 bases, with 21 bases sitting between them. The germline V gene has CDR1 MNHEY and CDR2 SVGEGT. The CDR3 contains 18 residues. The CDR3 loop is CASSYPNRRGSSTGELFF. As DNA, the CDR3 is TGTGCCAGCAGTTACCCGAACCGTAGGGGATCTTCGACCGGGGAGCTGTTTTTT.

This clone was found a few times. This chain links TRBV18 with TRBJ1-3, with D maybe TRBD1 (6 bases). The V end lost 5 bases, the J end lost 3 bases, and 23 bases lay between the germline ends. Germline assignment: CDR1 KGHSH and CDR2 LQKENI. The CDR3 length is 18 residues. CDR3 DNA sequence: TGTGCCAGCTCAACGACGCCGACAGGCTCCCCTGTTGGAAACACCATATATTTT. It yields the protein CASSTTPTGSPVGNTIYF.

The chain links TRBV12-3 or TRBV12-4 to TRBJ2-4, with 8 bases matching TRBD2. V lost 5 bases to trimming and J lost 6 bases; unmatched junction nucleotides: 3. The length of the CDR3 is 13 residues. As DNA, the CDR3 is TGTGCCAGCAGTAGCGGGGGTGGAAACATTCAGTACTTC. Amino acids: CASSSGGGNIQYF.

The chain joins TRBV6-6 to TRBJ2-1, with no clear D. The CDR3 sequence is 13 residues long. Trimming took 6 bases from V and 0 from J, leaving 6 bases between them. In germline, CDR1 is MNHNY, CDR2 SVGAGI (reference sequence). CDR3 nucleotide sequence: TGTGCCAGCAGAAGGAGCTCCTACAATGAGCAGTTCTTC. Translated, it gives CASRRSSYNEQFF.

V usage is TRBV7-2 and J usage is TRBJ2-3, with a weak D call TRBD1 (5 bases). Germline V gives CDR1 SGHTA, CDR2 FQGNSA. Trimming cost V 6 bases and J 1 base, with 5 bases left between them. The CDR3 covers 12 residues. In nucleotides, the CDR3 is TGTGCCAGCAGGGGGCGCACAGATACGCAGTATTTT. Its protein is CASRGRTDTQYF.